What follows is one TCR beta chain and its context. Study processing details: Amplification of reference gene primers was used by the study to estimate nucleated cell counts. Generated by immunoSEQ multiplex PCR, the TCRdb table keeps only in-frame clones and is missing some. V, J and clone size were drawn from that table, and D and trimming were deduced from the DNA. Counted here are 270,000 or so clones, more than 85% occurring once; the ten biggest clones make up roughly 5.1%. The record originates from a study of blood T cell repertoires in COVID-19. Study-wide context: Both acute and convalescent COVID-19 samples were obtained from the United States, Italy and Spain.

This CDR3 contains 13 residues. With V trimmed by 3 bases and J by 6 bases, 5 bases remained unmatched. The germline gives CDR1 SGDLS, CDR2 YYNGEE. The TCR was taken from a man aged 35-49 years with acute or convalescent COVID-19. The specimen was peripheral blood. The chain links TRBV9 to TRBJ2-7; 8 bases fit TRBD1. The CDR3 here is CASSELQGGEQYF. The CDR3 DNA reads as TGTGCCAGCAGCGAACTACAGGGGGGCGAGCAGTACTTC.